The 30 T cell receptor beta chains below were found in one sample sequenced in a study of graft-versus-host responses after intestinal transplantation. Irradiated, violet-dye-labeled stimulator cells, around 200,000 in number, were plated with around 200,000 CFSE-labeled responder cells. The repertoire was sequenced with immunoSEQ multiplex PCR; TCRdb's copy has only in-frame clones and lacks some. The sample has some 10,000 clones, around 26% seen once. Here the sequenced sample was alloreactive CD8+ T cells from a mixed lymphocyte reaction culture, taken before intestinal transplant. Subset: CFSE-low proliferating T cells sorted from roughly 6-day pre-transplant mixed lymphocyte reaction (GvH or HvG direction). The receptors here all came from a human patient who received an intestinal transplant.

The rearrangement uses TRBV7-9 and TRBJ1-1, with D perhaps TRBD1 (5 bases). Germline V gene sequence: CDR1 SEHNR, CDR2 FQNEAQ (reference sequence). Trimming cost V 2 bases and J 5 bases, with 12 bases left between them. The CDR3 is made up of 14 amino acids. In nucleotides, the CDR3 is TGTGCCAGCAGCTTAACCACGGGGGGGACTGAAGCTTTCTTT. Residues: CASSLTTGGTEAFF.

The rearrangement uses TRBV27 and TRBJ1-5, with D possibly being TRBD1 (6 bases). The CDR3 sequence is 15 residues long. Germline CDR1 and CDR2: MNHEY and SMNVEV (reference sequence). Trimming took off 4 bases at V and 2 bases at J, with 12 bases between the two ends. In DNA, the CDR3 is TGTGCCAGCAGTTGGGGGGGCGGCGGCAATCAGCCCCAGCATTTT. Translated, it gives CASSWGGGGNQPQHF.

This clone has only a few counts. The chain combines TRBV10-3 with TRBJ1-5, with 8 nucleotides matching TRBD1. Germline V gene sequence: CDR1 ENHRY, CDR2 SYGVKD. CDR3 length: 12 residues. Unmatched junction bases numbered 5, after V lost 10 bases and J lost 6 bases. The CDR3 sequence: CATRTGFQPQHF. CDR3 DNA sequence: TGTGCCACAAGGACAGGGTTTCAGCCCCAGCATTTT.

The chain joins TRBV7-9 to TRBJ1-5; D not certain. Germline CDR1 SEHNR, CDR2 FQNEAQ (reference sequence). The length of the CDR3 is 18 residues. V dropped 5 bases and J dropped 0 bases, with 20 bases sitting between them. Here the CDR3 reads CASSPGSGRADSNQPQHF. CDR3 bases: TGTGCCAGCAGCCCCGGGAGTGGGAGAGCGGATAGCAATCAGCCCCAGCATTTT.

There are a few counts of this clone. The CDR3 region is CASSQSNEPGQYF. DNA for the CDR3: TGTGCCAGCAGCCAAAGTAATGAGCCGGGGCAGTACTTC. The genes are TRBV7-9 and TRBJ2-7; D unresolved. This CDR3 is built from 13 residues. Trimming cost V 5 bases and J 9 bases, with 17 bases left between them. Germline CDR1 is SEHNR and CDR2 is FQNEAQ (reference sequence).

This clone was counted between two and nine times. This chain links TRBV15 with TRBJ2-3; D call uncertain. The CDR3 sequence is 13 residues long. The germline V and J ends were trimmed by 5 bases and 6 bases, with 12 bases remaining between them. Looked up from germline, CDR1 is LNHNV and CDR2 is YYDKDF (reference sequence). DNA of the CDR3: TGTGCCACCAGCGGTTCCCTAAGCGATACGCAGTATTTT. This gives the protein CATSGSLSDTQYF.

The chain combines TRBV7-3 with TRBJ2-3; 7 bases agree with TRBD2. Germline V gene lookup returns CDR1 SGHTA and CDR2 FQGTGA. The CDR3 length is 15 residues. V lost 2 bases to trimming and J lost 2 bases; unmatched junction nucleotides: 4. The CDR3 loop reads CASSLLGGSTDTQYF. The CDR3 DNA sequence: TGTGCCAGCAGCTTATTGGGGGGGTCCACAGATACGCAGTATTTT.

This clone was seen more than once but under ten times. The chain links TRBV29-1 to TRBJ1-1, with a weak D call TRBD1 (5 bases). The CDR3 sequence is 12 residues long. The germline gives CDR1 SQVTM, CDR2 ANQGSEA. The V gene lost 7 bases and the J gene lost 2 bases, with 11 bases spanning the gap. The DNA for the CDR3 is TGCAGCGGATTACAGGACAACACTGAAGCTTTCTTT. Protein: CSGLQDNTEAFF.

This clone is labeled as medium-sized. This rearrangement joins TRBV13 to TRBJ2-7; tentative D call: TRBD2 (6 bases). V was shortened by 5 bases and J by 2 bases, with 13 bases between the two germline ends. The germline gives CDR1 PRHDT, CDR2 FYEKMQ (reference sequence). The length of the CDR3 is 14 residues. CDR3 in DNA: TGTGCCAGCAGCAAGGGACTTTTACCCTACGAGCAGTACTTC. It yields the protein CASSKGLLPYEQYF.

This clone is medium-sized. The genes are TRBV29-1 and TRBJ2-2, with D perhaps TRBD2 (6 bases). V gave up 3 bases and J gave up 4 bases, with 12 bases separating them. The CDR3 spans 14 residues. The germline gives CDR1 SQVTM, CDR2 ANQGSEA. CDR3 protein: CSVDRQGGTGELFF. The CDR3 region has the DNA TGCAGCGTTGATAGGCAGGGAGGCACCGGGGAGCTGTTTTTT.

J is TRBJ1-2 and V is TRBV29-1; tentative D call: TRBD1 (6 bases). Germline V CDR1 and CDR2: SQVTM, ANQGSEA. This CDR3 is built from 16 residues. Trimming removed 0 bases at V and 4 bases at J, with 18 bases between. The CDR3, as DNA: TGCAGCGTTGAAGATGGGGAAAGGGGGAGTAGCTATGGCTACACCTTC. Protein: CSVEDGERGSSYGYTF.

The rearrangement uses TRBV2 and TRBJ2-7; D gene unclear. The CDR3 length is 12 residues. Germline lookup yields CDR1 SNHLY and CDR2 FYNNEI. The germline V and J ends were trimmed by 4 bases and 2 bases, with 6 bases remaining between them. The CDR3 bases are TGTGCCAGCAGTGGCAGTACCTACGAGCAGTACTTC. Protein sequence: CASSGSTYEQYF.

The V and J genes are TRBV19 and TRBJ2-2; 8 bases line up with TRBD2. Germline V gene data show CDR1 as LNHDA and CDR2 as SQIVND (reference sequence). The CDR3 extends over 13 amino acids. Germline trimming cut 3 bases from V and 7 bases from J; bases unmatched to any gene: 1. CDR3 in DNA: TGTGCCAGTAGTATCGGGACTAGCGGGGAGCTGTTTTTT. This sequence encodes CASSIGTSGELFF.

The V call is TRBV5-1, the J call TRBJ2-3, with 10 bases lining up with TRBD2. There are 15 residues in the CDR3. Germline CDR1 and CDR2: SGHRS and YFSETQ. Losses at the gene ends were 6 bases for V and 6 bases for J; bases not matched to a gene: 10. The CDR3 DNA follows: TGCGCCAGCACCTGGAGGGCTAGCGGGGGTGATACGCAGTATTTT. It yields the protein CASTWRASGGDTQYF.

This clone was observed a handful of times. V usage is TRBV7-9 and J usage is TRBJ1-2; D is uncertain. Germline V gene lookup returns CDR1 SEHNR and CDR2 FQNEAQ (reference sequence). Trimming stripped 8 bases from V and 0 bases from J, with 13 bases between. The length of the CDR3 is 14 residues. CDR3 in amino acids: CASSRSAANYGYTF. The CDR3 bases are TGTGCCAGCTCTCGCTCCGCAGCTAACTATGGCTACACCTTC.

V usage is TRBV11-2 and J usage is TRBJ1-2, with TRBD1 as a possible D gene (6 bases). The CDR3 spans 16 residues. Germline V gene lookup returns CDR1 SGHAT and CDR2 FQNNGV. V lost 2 bases and J 4 bases, leaving 17 bases between the germline ends. For the CDR3, the DNA is TGTGCCAGCAGCTTAATTCGGCAGGGGCCGATCTATGGCTACACCTTC. Protein product: CASSLIRQGPIYGYTF.

This clone was seen a few times. One end of the junction varies from germline; a read error may be responsible. The rearrangement joins TRBV4-1 to TRBJ1-1; D is unclear. This CDR3 spans 14 amino acids. Germline lookup yields CDR1 MGHRA and CDR2 YSYEKL. Here the CDR3 DNA reads TGTGCCAGCAGCCAAGAATCCATGAACACTGAAGCTTTCTTT. Encoded protein: CASSQESMNTEAFF.

In regard to this clone: The identical CDR3 is also encoded by other nucleotide sequences in the sample. The chain couples TRBV6-6 to TRBJ2-2; the D gene is possibly TRBD1 (5 bases). V was cut by 2 bases and J by 8 bases, with 12 bases left in between. Germline values: CDR1 MNHNY, CDR2 SVGAGI (reference sequence). The CDR3 sequence is 14 residues long. This CDR3 is CASSYSQGSGELFF. The CDR3 nucleotides read TGTGCCAGCAGTTACAGTCAGGGTTCGGGGGAGCTGTTTTTT.

J is TRBJ1-2 and V is TRBV5-5; TRBD1 matches at 10 bases. There are 13 residues in the CDR3. V trimming: 4 bases; J trimming: 8 bases; junction bases outside the gene matches: 5. The germline V gene has CDR1 SGHKS and CDR2 YYEKEE (reference sequence). This CDR3 is CASSPTGGSGYTF. CDR3 DNA: TGTGCCAGCAGCCCGACAGGGGGCAGCGGCTACACCTTC.

The chain joins TRBV19 to TRBJ2-3; TRBD2 matches at 14 bases. Germline CDR1 reads LNHDA; CDR2 reads SQIVND (reference sequence). The CDR3 is made up of 18 amino acids. The ends lost 3 bases at V and 4 bases at J; junction bases unmatched: 9. CDR3: CASSMTSGGVLGPDTQYF. The CDR3 bases are TGTGCCAGTAGTATGACTAGCGGGGGGGTCCTAGGGCCAGATACGCAGTATTTT. Complete variable domain (other parts from reference TRBV19 and TRBJ2-3): DGGITQSPKYLFRKEGQNVTLSCEQNLNHDAMYWYRQDPGQGLRLIYYSQIVNDFQKGDIAEGYSVSREKKESFPLTVTSAQKNPTAFYLCASSMTSGGVLGPDTQYFGPGTRLTVL.

The chain carries TRBV5-4 and TRBJ2-3, with TRBD1 identical over 9 bases. Germline loops: CDR1 SGHNT, CDR2 YYREEE (reference sequence). The ends lost 5 bases at V and 3 bases at J; junction bases unmatched: 13. The CDR3 is made up of 17 amino acids. The CDR3 spells CASRYGPGTGSTDTQYF. Here the CDR3 DNA reads TGTGCCAGCAGATACGGACCGGGGACAGGGAGTACAGATACGCAGTATTTT.

This clone turned up a few times. The chain links TRBV2 to TRBJ2-1; D perhaps matches TRBD2 (6 bases). Deletions cut 1 base from V and 3 bases from J, with 13 bases between. The CDR3 is 16 amino acids. Germline V gene lookup returns CDR1 SNHLY and CDR2 FYNNEI. The CDR3 loop is CASSEVGRGVYNEQFF. CDR3 nucleotide sequence: TGTGCCAGCAGTGAAGTCGGGCGGGGAGTCTACAATGAGCAGTTCTTC. The whole variable domain, filled in from reference TRBV2 and TRBJ2-1, reads EPEVTQTPSHQVTQMGQEVILRCVPISNHLYFYWYRQILGQKVEFLVSFYNNEISEKSEIFDDQFSVERPDGSNFTLKIRSTKLEDSAMYFCASSEVGRGVYNEQFFGPGTRLTVL.

The chain links TRBV27 to TRBJ2-7; TRBD2 matches at 7 bases. With V trimmed by 4 bases and J by 3 bases, 3 bases remained unmatched. Germline CDR1 reads MNHEY; CDR2 reads SMNVEV (reference sequence). The CDR3 runs to 13 residues. The CDR3 DNA is TGTGCCAGCAGTTGGGGGGGTAGCTACGAGCAGTACTTC. This encodes CASSWGGSYEQYF.

This sequence joins TRBV19 and TRBJ1-6; D remains unclear. The CDR3 runs 13 residues. Looked up from germline, CDR1 is LNHDA and CDR2 is SQIVND (reference sequence). V gave up 2 bases and J gave up 7 bases, with 6 bases separating them. CDR3 nucleotides: TGTGCCAGTAGTATAACGGGGAATTCACCCCTCCACTTT. Protein product: CASSITGNSPLHF.

The rearrangement links TRBV19 to TRBJ1-1; no reliable D call. CDR1 and CDR2 from the germline V gene are LNHDA and SQIVND (reference sequence). This CDR3 region has 13 residues. Deletions cut 3 bases from V and 2 bases from J, with 7 bases between. The CDR3 region is CASSITPNTEAFF. The CDR3 bases are TGTGCCAGTAGTATCACACCCAACACTGAAGCTTTCTTT.

This chain uses TRBV19 with TRBJ2-5; 9 nucleotides agree with TRBD1. Germline-derived CDR1 and CDR2 are LNHDA and SQIVND (reference sequence). The CDR3 totals 19 residues. Losses at the gene ends were 4 bases for V and 0 bases for J; bases not matched to a gene: 15. The CDR3 sequence is CASSKPGQGATTYQETQYF. CDR3 nucleotide sequence: TGTGCCAGTAGTAAGCCGGGACAGGGCGCCACTACGTACCAAGAGACCCAGTACTTC.

This clone is termed medium-sized. The V gene is TRBV6-1, the J gene TRBJ2-7, with D possibly being TRBD1 (6 bases). Trimming pared 3 bases from V and 7 bases from J, leaving 10 bases between. The germline CDR1 and CDR2 sequences are MNHNS and SASEGT. The CDR3 is 12 residues long. CDR3 residues: CASSEGAGEQYF. The CDR3 bases are TGTGCCAGCAGTGAGGGGGCTGGGGAGCAGTACTTC.

This clone was found a few times. V gene TRBV11-2 combines with J gene TRBJ2-2; D is unclear. The germline V and J ends were trimmed by 1 base and 7 bases, with 10 bases remaining between them. Per the germline V gene, CDR1 is SGHAT and CDR2 is FQNNGV. The CDR3 length is 14 residues. This CDR3 is CASSLVSLRGELFF. In nucleotides, the CDR3 is TGTGCCAGCAGCTTAGTAAGCCTGCGCGGGGAGCTGTTTTTT.

V and J are TRBV9 and TRBJ1-6, with a weak D call TRBD1 (5 bases). Germline V gene data show CDR1 as SGDLS and CDR2 as YYNGEE. This CDR3 has 14 amino acids. V lost 0 bases and J lost 9, with 10 bases in between. The CDR3, as DNA: TGTGCCAGCAGCGTAGAGGGGCTAAGTTCACCCCTCCACTTT. Protein: CASSVEGLSSPLHF.

This clone was found a few times. This CDR3 is CASSQEGLAGHPYNEQFF. CDR3 DNA sequence: TGCGCCAGCAGCCAAGAAGGACTAGCGGGGCACCCCTACAATGAGCAGTTCTTC. The chain couples TRBV4-1 to TRBJ2-1; 12 bases are shared with TRBD2. V lost 0 bases, J lost 2 bases, and 5 bases stayed unmatched. This CDR3 is 18 amino acids long. Germline CDR1 is MGHRA and CDR2 is YSYEKL.